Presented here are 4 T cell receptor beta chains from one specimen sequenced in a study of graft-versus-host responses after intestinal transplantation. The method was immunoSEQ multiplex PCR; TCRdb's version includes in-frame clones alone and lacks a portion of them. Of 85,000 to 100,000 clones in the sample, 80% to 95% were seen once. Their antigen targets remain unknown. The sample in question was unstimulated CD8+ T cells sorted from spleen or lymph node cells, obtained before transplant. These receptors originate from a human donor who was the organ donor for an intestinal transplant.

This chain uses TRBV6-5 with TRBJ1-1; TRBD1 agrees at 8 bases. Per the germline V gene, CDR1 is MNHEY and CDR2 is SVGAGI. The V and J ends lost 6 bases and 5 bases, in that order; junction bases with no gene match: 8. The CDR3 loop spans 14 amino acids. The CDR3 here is CASSLDRAGTEAFF. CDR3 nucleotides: TGTGCCAGCAGCCTGGACAGGGCGGGGACTGAAGCTTTCTTT.

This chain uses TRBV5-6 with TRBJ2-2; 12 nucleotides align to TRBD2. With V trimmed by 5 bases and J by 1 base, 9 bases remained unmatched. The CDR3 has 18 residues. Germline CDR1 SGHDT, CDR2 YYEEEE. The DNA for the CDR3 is TGTGCCAGCAGACTCGAGACTAGCGGGGGCGGGAACACCGGGGAGCTGTTTTTT. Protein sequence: CASRLETSGGGNTGELFF.

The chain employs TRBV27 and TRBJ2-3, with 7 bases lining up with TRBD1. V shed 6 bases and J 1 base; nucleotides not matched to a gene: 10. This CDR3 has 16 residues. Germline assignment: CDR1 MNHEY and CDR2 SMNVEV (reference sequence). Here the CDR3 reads CASRNLGTARTDTQYF. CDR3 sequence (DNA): TGTGCCAGCAGAAACCTAGGGACAGCGCGCACAGATACGCAGTATTTT.

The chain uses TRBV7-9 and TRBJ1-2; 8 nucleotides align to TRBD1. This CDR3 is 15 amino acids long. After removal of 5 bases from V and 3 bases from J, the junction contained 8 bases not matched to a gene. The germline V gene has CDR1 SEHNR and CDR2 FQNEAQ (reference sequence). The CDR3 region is CASSTDRGRDYGYTF. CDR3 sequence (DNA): TGTGCCAGCAGCACCGACAGGGGAAGGGACTATGGCTACACCTTC.